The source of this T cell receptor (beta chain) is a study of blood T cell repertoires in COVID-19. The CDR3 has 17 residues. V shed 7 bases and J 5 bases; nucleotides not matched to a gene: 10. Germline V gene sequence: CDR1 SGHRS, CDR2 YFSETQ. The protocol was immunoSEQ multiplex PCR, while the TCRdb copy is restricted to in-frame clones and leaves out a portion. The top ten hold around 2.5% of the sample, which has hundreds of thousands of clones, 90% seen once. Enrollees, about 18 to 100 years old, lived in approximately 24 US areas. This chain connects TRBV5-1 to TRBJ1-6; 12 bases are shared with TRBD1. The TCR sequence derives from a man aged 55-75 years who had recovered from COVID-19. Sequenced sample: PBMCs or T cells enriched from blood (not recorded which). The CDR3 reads CASSGTGGAMDNSPLHF. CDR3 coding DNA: TGCGCCAGCTCCGGGACAGGGGGCGCGATGGATAATTCACCCCTCCACTTT.